The 32 T cell receptor beta chains listed next were all sequenced from one sample in a study of T-cell reconstitution after alpha-beta-depleted transplantation in children. Preparation of the TCRbeta library used unique molecular identifiers. MiXCR, applied by TCRdb to the PCR reads, yields one record per CDR3 protein. Here the sample spans 670,000 or so distinct CDR3 sequences, around 14% being singletons. The source was PBMCs, collected before TCRalphabeta/CD19-depleted stem cell transplant. The receptors were sampled from a girl aged 2 to 10 with congenital amegakaryocytic thrombocytopenia, due to receive a stem cell transplant.

This clonotype has more than one count but fewer than ten. This chain uses TRBV15 with TRBJ2-3; 14 positions match TRBD2. The CDR3 runs to 17 residues. The germline CDR1 and CDR2 sequences are LNHNV and YYDKDF (reference sequence). The trim removed 1 base at V and 3 bases at J, leaving 3 bases unmatched. Here the CDR3 DNA reads TGTGCCACCAGCAGAGGACTAGCGGGAGGGCCGACAGATACGCAGTATTTT. Translated, it gives CATSRGLAGGPTDTQYF.

This clonotype came up a few times. This chain connects TRBV29-1 to TRBJ2-5; 10 bases are a match to TRBD1. This CDR3 spans 13 amino acids. V shed 6 bases, J shed 3 bases, and the junction held 4 bases outside the gene matches. Germline lookup yields CDR1 SQVTM and CDR2 ANQGSEA. Written as DNA, the CDR3 is TGCAGCGTCGCCGGACAGGGGGAAGAGACCCAGTACTTC. Translating gives CSVAGQGEETQYF.

This clonotype showed up many times. The CDR3 loop reads CASSVRLVGEQFF. DNA of the CDR3: TGTGCCAGCAGCGTAAGACTAGTCGGCGAGCAGTTCTTC. This chain joins TRBV5-6 and TRBJ2-1; D possibly corresponds to TRBD2 (6 bases). The CDR3 runs 13 residues. V lost 4 bases and J 10 bases, leaving 15 bases between the germline ends. Germline CDR1 and CDR2: SGHDT and YYEEEE.

Ten or more counts support this clonotype. The chain couples TRBV12-3 or TRBV12-4 to TRBJ2-7, with a weak D call TRBD2 (5 bases). The CDR3 loop spans 15 amino acids. V lost 0 bases, J lost 4 bases, and 13 bases lay in between. The CDR3 spells CASSLAGRDLYEQYF. The CDR3, as DNA: TGTGCCAGCAGTTTAGCCGGCCGGGATCTATACGAGCAGTACTTC.

As to this clonotype: At one end, the junction sequence differs from germline, possibly due to a read error. The chain is built from TRBV7-8 and TRBJ2-1; TRBD2 agrees at 7 bases. The CDR3 is 16 amino acids. From germline, CDR1 is SGHVS and CDR2 FQNEAQ. The CDR3, as DNA: TGTGCCTGCAGATCCCTAGCGGACCTCTTCTACAATGAGCAGTTCTTC. The encoded protein is CACRSLADLFYNEQFF.

This clonotype was counted ten times or more. The chain combines TRBV28 with TRBJ2-7; TRBD2 agrees at 8 bases. Losses at the gene ends were 4 bases for V and 0 bases for J; bases not matched to a gene: 5. Germline loops: CDR1 MDHEN, CDR2 SYDVKM. There are 15 residues in the CDR3. The CDR3 bases are TGTGCCAGCAGTTGGAGACTAGCGCGCTCCTACGAGCAGTACTTC. As protein: CASSWRLARSYEQYF.

This clonotype was found many times. The rearrangement links TRBV20-1 to TRBJ2-1, with 10 nucleotides matching TRBD2. CDR3 size: 14 residues. V gave up 6 bases and J gave up 2 bases; unmatched junction bases: 4. The germline V gene encodes CDR1 DFQATT and CDR2 SNEGSKA (reference sequence). This CDR3 is CSAGAGGPYNEQFF. The DNA for the CDR3 is TGCAGTGCCGGAGCGGGAGGGCCCTACAATGAGCAGTTCTTC.

In this sample, this clonotype turned up a few times. J is TRBJ2-2 and V is TRBV5-1, with 8 bases identical to TRBD2. Germline CDR1 and CDR2: SGHRS and YFSETQ. The CDR3 consists of 16 residues. Trimming cost V 2 bases and J 6 bases; bases outside gene matches: 9. The DNA of the CDR3 is TGCGCCAGCAGCTTTGGGACTAGTCAGCTCGCCGGGGAGCTGTTTTTT. This sequence encodes CASSFGTSQLAGELFF. The whole variable domain, remainder taken from reference TRBV5-1 and TRBJ2-2, is KAGVTQTPRYLIKTRGQQVTLSCSPISGHRSVSWYQQTPGQGLQFLFEYFSETQRNKGNFPGRFSGRQFSNSRSEMNVSTLELGDSALYLCASSFGTSQLAGELFFGEGSRLTVL.

This clonotype has at least ten counts. This sequence joins TRBV20-1 and TRBJ2-1; TRBD2 matches at 12 bases. Losses at the gene ends were 6 bases for V and 6 bases for J; bases not matched to a gene: 18. The length of the CDR3 is 18 residues. Germline values: CDR1 DFQATT, CDR2 SNEGSKA (reference sequence). CDR3 region: CSAPGLAGHMSIFNEQFF. In DNA, the CDR3 is TGCAGTGCCCCAGGACTAGCGGGACACATGTCGATCTTCAATGAGCAGTTCTTC.

This clonotype was seen a few times. This chain connects TRBV27 to TRBJ2-5; TRBD2 might be the D (6 bases). The germline V gene encodes CDR1 MNHEY and CDR2 SMNVEV (reference sequence). Trimming stripped 5 bases from V and 2 bases from J, with 15 bases between. The CDR3 is 15 amino acids. The CDR3 DNA reads as TGTGCCAGCAGTCGCATGGCGGGGAAGCAAGAGACCCAGTACTTC. Its protein product is CASSRMAGKQETQYF.

In this sample, this clonotype turned up a few times. The V call is TRBV9, the J call TRBJ1-1; D not certain. This CDR3 region has 12 residues. Germline V lookup: CDR1 SGDLS, CDR2 YYNGEE. V lost 3 bases and J lost 11, with 14 bases in between. Here the CDR3 reads CASSGPGLRAFF. CDR3 bases: TGTGCCAGCAGCGGTCCGGGCCTCAGGGCTTTCTTT.

This clonotype was recorded a few times. This chain links TRBV7-8 with TRBJ2-2; TRBD2 is a possible D gene (7 bases). The CDR3 contains 17 residues. Germline V lookup: CDR1 SGHVS, CDR2 FQNEAQ. The V and J ends lost 2 bases and 0 bases respectively, with 13 bases between them. The CDR3 bases are TGTGCCAGCAGCTTAAGGGGGGGACTATCGAACACCGGGGAGCTGTTTTTT. Its translation: CASSLRGGLSNTGELFF.

Points on this clonotype: A much larger clonotype is one base distant, so this may be a read error. The gene calls are TRBV20-1 and TRBJ1-1, with D possibly being TRBD1 (5 bases). Germline CDR1 is DFQATT and CDR2 is SNEGSKA (reference sequence). CDR3 length equals 12 residues. V dropped 1 base and J dropped 8 bases, with 11 bases sitting between them. The CDR3 bases are TGCAGTGCTAGAGGGTCAGGGTTCGAAGCTTTCTTT. Translating gives CSARGSGFEAFF.

The CDR3 here is CASSLRGEREQYF. The CDR3 nucleotides read TGTGCCAGCAGCTTAAGGGGCGAACGCGAGCAGTACTTC. The chain carries TRBV7-6 and TRBJ2-7; tentatively, D is TRBD1 (5 bases). Deletions cut 2 bases from V and 6 bases from J, with 11 bases between. Germline CDR1 SGHVS, CDR2 FNYEAQ. The CDR3 has 13 residues.

V is TRBV28 and J is TRBJ1-4; the D gene is possibly TRBD1 (6 bases). Looked up from germline, CDR1 is MDHEN and CDR2 is SYDVKM. This CDR3 is 15 amino acids long. The V and J ends lost 2 bases and 8 bases respectively, with 15 bases between them. Here the CDR3 DNA reads TGTGCCAGCAGTTTAAGAGGGGGGAACCGGGAAAAACTGTTTTTT. It translates to CASSLRGGNREKLFF.

This clonotype came up many times. This chain links TRBV20-1 with TRBJ2-7, with D unresolved. V lost 2 bases to trimming and J lost 4 bases, with 9 bases between them. Germline values: CDR1 DFQATT, CDR2 SNEGSKA (reference sequence). This CDR3 has 12 residues. The CDR3 protein is CSARLGTYEQYF. The CDR3 DNA follows: TGCAGTGCTAGATTGGGTACGTACGAGCAGTACTTC.

This clonotype was seen at least ten times. V gene TRBV5-1 combines with J gene TRBJ2-1; D perhaps matches TRBD2 (6 bases). The V end was cut by 2 bases, the J end by 5 bases, with 14 bases between. There are 15 residues in the CDR3. Germline loops: CDR1 SGHRS, CDR2 YFSETQ. For the CDR3, the DNA is TGCGCCAGCAGCTTAGTGGGAGGAGTAAACAATGAGCAGTTCTTC. Translation: CASSLVGGVNNEQFF.

This chain links TRBV5-1 with TRBJ1-1, with 9 bases that match TRBD1. The CDR3 spans 15 residues. The J segment lost 1 base and the V segment lost 4 bases, leaving 5 bases of the junction unmatched. Germline V gene lookup returns CDR1 SGHRS and CDR2 YFSETQ. The DNA for the CDR3 is TGCGCCAGCAGCGTACGGACAGGGGCGAACACTGAAGCTTTCTTT. Protein: CASSVRTGANTEAFF.

Many counts were recorded for this clonotype. This chain joins TRBV20-1 and TRBJ2-5, with TRBD1 as a possible D gene (7 bases). V was cut by 5 bases and J by 5 bases, with 18 bases left in between. Germline V gene data show CDR1 as DFQATT and CDR2 as SNEGSKA (reference sequence). The CDR3 covers 14 residues. The CDR3 spells CSARQGGIAETQYF. CDR3 DNA: TGCAGTGCTCGACAGGGAGGTATTGCGGAGACCCAGTACTTC.

This clonotype was detected ten times or more. V usage is TRBV10-3 and J usage is TRBJ2-5; 7 bases are shared with TRBD1. The CDR3 consists of 12 residues. J lost 1 base, V lost 10 bases, and 3 bases had no gene match. CDR1 is ENHRY and CDR2 is SYGVKD in the germline V gene. For the CDR3, the DNA is TGTGCCAGCAGGGGGACCCAAGAGACCCAGTACTTC. Translating gives CASRGTQETQYF.

This clonotype occurred a few times. This chain connects TRBV12-3 or TRBV12-4 to TRBJ1-1, with D possibly TRBD1 on 6 matching bases. The V and J ends lost 2 bases and 0 bases respectively, with 22 bases between them. The CDR3 has 19 amino acids. The CDR3 bases are TGTGCCAGCAGTTTAACCCGAATTAAGGACAGTCTAATGAACACTGAAGCTTTCTTT. Its translation: CASSLTRIKDSLMNTEAFF.

This clonotype has at least ten counts. The rearrangement links TRBV10-3 to TRBJ2-1; tentatively, D is TRBD1 or TRBD2 (5 bases each). From germline, CDR1 is ENHRY and CDR2 SYGVKD. Trimming shortened V by 0 bases and J by 6 bases, and 21 bases separated the two germline ends. The CDR3 contains 18 residues. The CDR3 here is CAISESRAGLSWGNEQFF. CDR3 DNA sequence: TGTGCCATCAGTGAGTCGAGGGCAGGGCTGAGCTGGGGCAATGAGCAGTTCTTC.

The chain couples TRBV7-6 to TRBJ2-1; TRBD2 matches at 8 bases. The CDR3 is 18 residues long. J gave up 6 bases and V 8 bases, and 21 bases lay outside the gene matches. From germline, CDR1 is SGHVS and CDR2 FNYEAQ. The CDR3 bases are TGTGCCAGCGGCCTCAGGGCCGGGAGGGCCCCAGATAGCAATGAGCAGTTCTTC. This translates into CASGLRAGRAPDSNEQFF.

In its sample, this clonotype was seen a few times. The chain carries TRBV12-3 or TRBV12-4 and TRBJ1-1; TRBD1 aligns across 7 bases. The CDR3 length is 14 residues. V gave up 5 bases and J gave up 1 base; unmatched junction bases: 4. The CDR3, as DNA: TGTGCCAGCAGTGGGGACAGACCGAACACTGAAGCTTTCTTT. Translated, it gives CASSGDRPNTEAFF.

This clonotype appeared many times. This rearrangement joins TRBV12-3 or TRBV12-4 to TRBJ2-1; possibly TRBD1 for D (5 bases). This CDR3 has 14 amino acids. V lost 5 bases and J lost 0, with 8 bases in between. CDR3 sequence reads: CASSPRGSYNEQFF. The CDR3 DNA reads as TGTGCCAGCAGTCCTAGGGGCTCCTACAATGAGCAGTTCTTC.

This clonotype was picked up a small number of times. V and J are TRBV5-1 and TRBJ2-5; a weak D match, TRBD1 (6 bases). The CDR3 is made up of 13 amino acids. V lost 7 bases to trimming and J lost 0 bases, with 10 bases between them. From germline, CDR1 is SGHRS and CDR2 YFSETQ. This CDR3 reads CASRDINQETQYF. Here the CDR3 DNA reads TGCGCCAGCCGGGACATCAACCAAGAGACCCAGTACTTC. Using reference TRBV5-1 and TRBJ2-5 for the parts outside the CDR3, the full variable domain is KAGVTQTPRYLIKTRGQQVTLSCSPISGHRSVSWYQQTPGQGLQFLFEYFSETQRNKGNFPGRFSGRQFSNSRSEMNVSTLELGDSALYLCASRDINQETQYFGPGTRLLVL.

This clonotype was found many times. The V and J genes are TRBV12-3 or TRBV12-4 and TRBJ2-7, with 7 bases fitting TRBD1. Losses at the gene ends were 4 bases for V and 1 base for J; bases not matched to a gene: 13. The CDR3 is 17 amino acids. The CDR3 region is CASSYPTSGDSSYEQYF. CDR3 sequence (DNA): TGTGCCAGCAGTTACCCAACTTCAGGGGACAGTTCCTACGAGCAGTACTTC.

This clonotype occurred many times. The rearrangement links TRBV7-3 to TRBJ2-3, with 10 bases that match TRBD2. Trimming at V came to 5 bases and at J to 0 bases, leaving 8 bases not matched to a gene. There are 17 residues in the CDR3. Germline V gives CDR1 SGHTA, CDR2 FQGTGA. In DNA form, the CDR3 reads TGTGCCAGCAGCCTGCAAAGGACTAGCGGAAGCACAGATACGCAGTATTTT. Its translation is CASSLQRTSGSTDTQYF.

This clonotype was recorded a few times. J is TRBJ2-2 and V is TRBV4-1; 7 bases line up with TRBD1. The germline V gene encodes CDR1 MGHRA and CDR2 YSYEKL. The CDR3 totals 15 residues. V was pared by 4 bases and J by 8 bases, with 10 bases of the junction left unmatched. This chain's CDR3 is CASSLFEGAGGELFF. Here the CDR3 DNA reads TGCGCCAGCAGCCTATTTGAGGGGGCCGGGGGGGAGCTGTTTTTT.

This clonotype showed up many times. The rearrangement links TRBV5-1 to TRBJ2-7; D may be TRBD2 (6 bases). V gave up 0 bases and J gave up 0 bases, with 10 bases separating them. This CDR3 spans 15 amino acids. In germline, CDR1 is SGHRS, CDR2 YFSETQ. The CDR3 sequence: CASSLDAAGSYEQYF. CDR3 coding DNA: TGCGCCAGCAGCTTGGATGCAGCGGGCTCCTACGAGCAGTACTTC.

The chain carries TRBV5-4 and TRBJ2-3; 8 bases align to TRBD2. V shed 4 bases and J 1 base; nucleotides not matched to a gene: 8. CDR3 length equals 16 residues. CDR1 and CDR2 from the germline V gene are SGHNT and YYREEE (reference sequence). The CDR3 loop reads CASSRGRGGGTDTQYF. For the CDR3, the DNA is TGTGCCAGCAGCCGAGGACGGGGGGGAGGCACAGATACGCAGTATTTT.

The chain couples TRBV30 to TRBJ2-5, with 14 nucleotides matching TRBD2. Germline-derived CDR1 and CDR2 are GTSNPN and SVGIG (reference sequence). The CDR3 totals 16 residues. V was pared by 0 bases and J by 5 bases, with 5 bases of the junction left unmatched. CDR3 sequence: CAWSVGTSGSWETQYF. The CDR3 DNA reads TGTGCCTGGAGTGTCGGGACTAGCGGGAGTTGGGAGACCCAGTACTTC. The variable domain in full, completed from reference TRBV30 and TRBJ2-5, reads SQTIHQWPATLVQPVGSPLSLECTVEGTSNPNLYWYRQAAGRGLQLLFYSVGIGQISSEVPQNLSASRPQDRQFILSSKKLLLSDSGFYLCAWSVGTSGSWETQYFGPGTRLLVL.